Listed below are T cell receptor beta chains from one sample, sequenced in a study of T-cell reconstitution after alpha-beta-depleted transplantation in children. Via MiXCR, TCRdb re-called the PCR reads, giving one row per CDR3 protein. The sample contains around 410,000 distinct CDR3 sequences, 11% of which appear only once. This specimen consisted of PBMCs from the stem cell graft donor, obtained from the stem cell graft. These receptors all come from a human donor who donated a stem cell graft to a child with acute myeloid leukemia. Each CDR3 is given with its conserved first and last residue. The D gene is left open where the match is weak. Where a row states a size, it is once, few, many or the class of an expanded clone; other rows omit it.

>TRBJ1-5|few|.|TRBV20-1
TGCAGTGCTATGGTCGGAGGAATTAACAATCAGCCCCAGCATTTT
CSAMVGGINNQPQHF
>TRBJ2-6|.|TRBD1|TRBV6-1
TGTGCCAGCAGAGAGGGGACAGTCTCACCTGGGGCCAACGTCCTGACTTTC
CASREGTVSPGANVLTF
>TRBJ2-5|.|.|TRBV10-3
TGTGCCATCAAAGACAGCGAAGAGACCCAGTACTTC
CAIKDSEETQYF
>TRBJ2-2|.|.|TRBV29-1
TGCAGCGTTGAGTTGCTAGGGGACACCGGGAAGCTGTTTTTT
CSVELLGDTGKLFF
>TRBJ2-4|.|.|TRBV29-1
TGCAGCGTGAGCCAGGGGACGGGGGAAAACATTCAGTACTTC
CSVSQGTGENIQYF
>TRBJ2-2|.|TRBD2|TRBV7-8
TGTGCCAGCAGCCCGGGACTAGCGGAAGGCCTCACCGGGGAGCTGTTTTTT
CASSPGLAEGLTGELFF
>TRBJ1-6|few|.|TRBV7-9
TGTGCCAGCAGCTTACAAGGGGCGGGCGATAATTCACCCCTCCACTTT
CASSLQGAGDNSPLHF
>TRBJ2-3|few|.|TRBV7-8
TGTGCCAGCAGCAACGGTCTACAAGTAGCAGATACGCAGTATTTT
CASSNGLQVADTQYF
>TRBJ2-1|many|.|TRBV9
TGTGCCAGCAGCGCTCTCGGGCGGGTAGGGTCCTACAATGAGCAGTTCTTC
CASSALGRVGSYNEQFF
>TRBJ1-3|few|TRBD1|TRBV7-8
TGTGCCAGCAGCAAGGGGGCAGGGCTTGGAAACACCATATATTTT
CASSKGAGLGNTIYF
>TRBJ2-3|.|.|TRBV5-1
TGCGCCAGCAGCTTGGAGTTAAGCAATACGCAGTATTTT
CASSLELSNTQYF
>TRBJ2-5|.|.|TRBV6-1
TGTGCCAGCAGCCTCCGGGACAATCACCAAGAGACCCAGTACTTC
CASSLRDNHQETQYF
>TRBJ2-1|many|.|TRBV7-9
TGTGCCAGCAGCTTAGGGCCAATGGTTGAGCAGTTCTTC
CASSLGPMVEQFF
>TRBJ2-3|few|TRBD1|TRBV27
TGTGCCAGCATATCCGGACAGGGGCTACGGGATACGCAGTATTTT
CASISGQGLRDTQYF
>TRBJ2-1|.|.|TRBV5-6
TGTGCCAGCAGCTTACCTCCGACCAGCAATGAGCAGTTCTTC
CASSLPPTSNEQFF
>TRBJ2-7|.|.|TRBV5-5
TGTGCCAGCAGCTTGGTCGGCAGGGAATACGAGCAGTACTTC
CASSLVGREYEQYF
>TRBJ1-1|few|.|TRBV6-6
TGTGCCAGCAGTTACCAGGGAACGGCTTTCTTT
CASSYQGTAFF
>TRBJ2-2|.|.|TRBV7-2
TGTGCCAGCAGCCTAAGGGGGGGAGCGAACACCGGGGAGCTGTTTTTT
CASSLRGGANTGELFF
>TRBJ2-7|.|.|TRBV28
TGTGCCAGCAGTTTCGGGCCTTCTACCTACGAGCAGTACTTC
CASSFGPSTYEQYF
>TRBJ1-6|.|.|TRBV5-1
TGCGCCAGCAGCCCACAGGGTACTATGGTTGATTCACCCCTCCACTTT
CASSPQGTMVDSPLHF
>TRBJ2-7|few|.|TRBV5-1
TGCGCCAGCAGCTTATCGGGGCCGATCTACGAGCAGTACTTC
CASSLSGPIYEQYF
>TRBJ1-1|.|.|TRBV27
TGTGCCAGCGGCCGGGGTGAAGCTTTCTTT
CASGRGEAFF
>TRBJ2-2|many|TRBD1|TRBV10-3
TGTGCCATCAGCGGGACAGGAGCGAACACCGGGGAGCTGTTTTTT
CAISGTGANTGELFF
>TRBJ2-5|few|.|TRBV3-1
TGTGCCAGCAGCCAAGATATTTCGGCAGGCCGTCTGGAGACCCAGTACTTC
CASSQDISAGRLETQYF
>TRBJ2-2|many|TRBD1|TRBV3-1
TGTGCCAGCAGCCGACAGGGGACGAACACCGGGGAGCTGTTTTTT
CASSRQGTNTGELFF
>TRBJ2-2|.|TRBD2|TRBV7-6
TGTGCCAGCAGCTTAACGGGGGAGGGTAACACCGGGGAGCTGTTTTTT
CASSLTGEGNTGELFF
>TRBJ1-1|few|TRBD1|TRBV5-1
TGCGCCAGCAGCGCGGGGGACAGGGGGAACACTGAAGCTTTCTTT
CASSAGDRGNTEAFF
>TRBJ2-7|.|TRBD2|TRBV4-2
TGTGCCAGCAGCCAAGATCCACGGACTAGCGGTACCTACGAGCAGTACTTC
CASSQDPRTSGTYEQYF
>TRBJ1-1|.|.|TRBV12-3/TRBV12-4
TGTGCCAGCAGTTTAGCTTCCTGGACGGCGAACACTGAAGCTTTCTTT
CASSLASWTANTEAFF
>TRBJ2-3|.|.|TRBV21-1
TGTGCCAGCAGCAAAGCCAGGACAGGGGGCGGAGATACGCAGTATTTT
CASSKARTGGGDTQYF
>TRBJ2-5|few|.|TRBV25-1
TGTGCCAGCAGTCCAGTTGGGCAGACCCAGTACTTC
CASSPVGQTQYF
>TRBJ2-7|.|.|TRBV5-6
TGTGCCAGCAGCTCCTCAGGCGGCACCTCCTACGAGCAGTACTTC
CASSSSGGTSYEQYF
>TRBJ2-5|.|.|TRBV5-1
TGCGCCAGCAGCTCGGGTTTAGGCGAAGAGACCCAGTACTTC
CASSSGLGEETQYF
>TRBJ2-7|few|.|TRBV4-3
TGCGCCAGCAGCCAAGATCGGCGGGGAGCTCCCTACGAGCAGTACTTC
CASSQDRRGAPYEQYF
>TRBJ2-2|few|.|TRBV11-3
TGTGCCAGCAGCTTAGTTTTGACGGGAAAAAACACCGGGGAGCTGTTTTTT
CASSLVLTGKNTGELFF
>TRBJ1-4|.|.|TRBV10-3
TGTGCCATCAGAGGAGTTGCAACTAATGAAAAACTGTTTTTT
CAIRGVATNEKLFF
>TRBJ2-5|many|.|TRBV20-1
TGCAGTGCTACTTGGAGGGACCAAGAGACCCAGTACTTC
CSATWRDQETQYF
>TRBJ1-6|.|.|TRBV7-8
TGTGCCAGCAGCTTAGTGCTTGGGGATTCACCCCTCCACTTT
CASSLVLGDSPLHF
>TRBJ2-1|many|.|TRBV5-1
TGCGCCAGCAGGAAAGGACCCACGAGCAATGAGCAGTTCTTC
CASRKGPTSNEQFF
>TRBJ1-1|.|.|TRBV7-3
TGTGCCAGCAGCTTATCCGTCAGAGATGAAGCTTTCTTT
CASSLSVRDEAFF
>TRBJ2-2|many|.|TRBV6-2/TRBV6-3
TGTGCCAGCAGCCGGGGGTCTAGATCCGGGGAGCTGTTTTTT
CASSRGSRSGELFF
>TRBJ2-3|few|.|TRBV21-1
TGTGCCAGCAGCAAACGCAGGGACAGGGGGGAGCTAGCGGGAGAAACAGATACGCAGTATTTT
CASSKRRDRGELAGETDTQYF
>TRBJ2-1|few|TRBD2|TRBV4-2
TGTGCCAGCAGCCATGCCGGGACTACTAGCTCCTACAATGAGCAGTTCTTC
CASSHAGTTSSYNEQFF
>TRBJ2-7|.|TRBD1|TRBV5-1
TGCGCCAGCAGCGGGGACAGTCCTAGGGAGCAGTACTTC
CASSGDSPREQYF
>TRBJ2-1|.|TRBD1|TRBV19
TGTGCCAGTAGTGGGGACAGGGAGGCCTCCTACAATGAGCAGTTCTTC
CASSGDREASYNEQFF
>TRBJ2-1|.|TRBD2|TRBV11-2
TGTGCCAGCAGCTTAGATACTAGCGGGAGTTCCTACAATGAGCAGTTCTTC
CASSLDTSGSSYNEQFF
>TRBJ2-3|.|TRBD1|TRBV29-1
TGCAGCGTTGACGGGACAGGGAGGACAGATACGCAGTATTTT
CSVDGTGRTDTQYF
>TRBJ2-2|few|.|TRBV15
TGTGCCACCAGCAGAGCGACAAGTAACACCGGGGAGCTGTTTTTT
CATSRATSNTGELFF
>TRBJ1-4|few|.|TRBV6-5
TGTGCCATGACCCGGGTTGAAAAACTGTTTTTT
CAMTRVEKLFF
>TRBJ2-5|many|.|TRBV11-2
TGTGCCAGCAGCTTAGCCGCCATGCCTCGGGAGACCCAGTACTTC
CASSLAAMPRETQYF
>TRBJ2-4|.|.|TRBV12-3/TRBV12-4
TGTGCCAGCACTCCCCAGGGGTGGAACATTCAGTACTTC
CASTPQGWNIQYF
>TRBJ1-6|.|.|TRBV18
TGTGCCAGCTCACCTGAAAATTCACCCCTCCACTTT
CASSPENSPLHF
>TRBJ1-5|few|.|TRBV6-6
TGTGCCAGCAAGCTGGGTGATCAGCCCCAGCATTTT
CASKLGDQPQHF
>TRBJ2-3|.|.|TRBV7-6
TGTGCCAGCAGCCTGGGGGTTCTTAACACAGATACGCAGTATTTT
CASSLGVLNTDTQYF
>TRBJ2-7|once|TRBD2|TRBV13
TGTGCCAGCACCGCGGGACTAGCGGGAGTCAATTCCTACGAGCAGTACTTC
CASTAGLAGVNSYEQYF
>TRBJ2-5|.|TRBD1|TRBV5-1
TGCGCCAGCAGCTCCACGACAGGGGGCGAGACCCAGTACTTC
CASSSTTGGETQYF
>TRBJ1-2|few|.|TRBV5-6
TGTGCCAGCAGCTTGGATCTCGGCGCTAACTATGGCTACACCTTC
CASSLDLGANYGYTF
>TRBJ1-5|.|TRBD1|TRBV20-1
TGCAGTGCCCGGAACGGACAGGGGGCGCCCCGCCAGCCCCAGCATTTT
CSARNGQGAPRQPQHF
>TRBJ1-5|.|.|TRBV12-3/TRBV12-4
TGTGCCAGCAGCCCTACAGGGAATAGCAATCAGCCCCAGCATTTT
CASSPTGNSNQPQHF